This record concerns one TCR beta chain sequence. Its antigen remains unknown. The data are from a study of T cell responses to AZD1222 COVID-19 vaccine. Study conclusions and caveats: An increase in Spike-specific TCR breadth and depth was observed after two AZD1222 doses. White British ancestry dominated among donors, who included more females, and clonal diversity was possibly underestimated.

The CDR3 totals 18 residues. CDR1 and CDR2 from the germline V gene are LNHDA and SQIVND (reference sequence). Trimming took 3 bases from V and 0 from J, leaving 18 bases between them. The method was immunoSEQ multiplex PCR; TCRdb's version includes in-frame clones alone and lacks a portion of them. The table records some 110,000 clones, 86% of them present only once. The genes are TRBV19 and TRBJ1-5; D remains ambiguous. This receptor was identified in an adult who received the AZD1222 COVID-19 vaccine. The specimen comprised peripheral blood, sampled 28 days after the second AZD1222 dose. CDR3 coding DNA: TGTGCCAGTAGTATGGGCTTCCGACGGTCATATAGCAATCAGCCCCAGCATTTT. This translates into CASSMGFRRSYSNQPQHF.